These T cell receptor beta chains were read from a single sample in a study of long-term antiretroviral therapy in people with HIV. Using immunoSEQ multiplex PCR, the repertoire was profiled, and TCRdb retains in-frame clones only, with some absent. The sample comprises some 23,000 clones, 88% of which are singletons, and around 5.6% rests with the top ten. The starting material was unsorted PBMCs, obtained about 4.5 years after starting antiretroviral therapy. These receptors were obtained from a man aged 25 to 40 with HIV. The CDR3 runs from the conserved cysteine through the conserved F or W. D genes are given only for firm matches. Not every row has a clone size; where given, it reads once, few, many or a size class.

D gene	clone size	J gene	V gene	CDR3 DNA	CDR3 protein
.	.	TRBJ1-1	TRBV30	TGTGCCTGGGCGGGAGGGGCGAACACTGAAGCTTTCTTT	CAWAGGANTEAFF
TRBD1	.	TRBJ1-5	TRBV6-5	TGTGCCAGCAGTAGACAGGGTGATCAGCCCCAGCATTTT	CASSRQGDQPQHF
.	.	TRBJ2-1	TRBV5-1	TGCGCCAGCAGCTTGGGACCTAACAATGAGCAGTTCTTC	CASSLGPNNEQFF
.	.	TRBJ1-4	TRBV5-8	TGTGCCAGCAGCTTGCCTGAAAAACTGTTTTTT	CASSLPEKLFF
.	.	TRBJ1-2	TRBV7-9	TGTGCCAGCAGACCGGGGCCCAACTATGGCTACACCTTC	CASRPGPNYGYTF
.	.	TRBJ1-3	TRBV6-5	TGTGCCAGCAGTTTGGATCGGGACACCATATATTTT	CASSLDRDTIYF
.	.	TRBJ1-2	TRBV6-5	TGTGCCAGCAGTTACAGGGAGAGATATGGCTACACCTTC	CASSYRERYGYTF
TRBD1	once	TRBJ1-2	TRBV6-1	TGTGCCAGCTTTCGCCCCTCCAGGGGGTTAAATGGCTACACCTTC	CASFRPSRGLNGYTF
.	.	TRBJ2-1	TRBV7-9	TGTGCCAGCAGCCCGGAGAATGAGCAGTTCTTC	CASSPENEQFF
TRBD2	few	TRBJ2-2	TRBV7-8	TGTGCCAGCAGCTTCAGGGCGAGCGGGGGAACCGGGGAGCTGTTTTTT	CASSFRASGGTGELFF
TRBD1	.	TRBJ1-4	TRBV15	TGTGCCACCAGCAGTTCGGGACAGGGACATGAAAAACTGTTTTTT	CATSSSGQGHEKLFF
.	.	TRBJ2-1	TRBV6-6	TGTGCCAGCAGTTACCCCGGACAGAACAATGAGCAGTTCTTC	CASSYPGQNNEQFF
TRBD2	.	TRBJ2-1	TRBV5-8	TGTGCCAGCAGCTTGGTTCTAGCGGGGGGCGTTGAGCAGTTCTTC	CASSLVLAGGVEQFF
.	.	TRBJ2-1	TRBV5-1	TGCGCCAGCAGCTTCGAACTAGCAGGGAATGAGCAGTTCTTC	CASSFELAGNEQFF
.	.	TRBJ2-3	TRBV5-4	TGTGCCAGCAGCTTGGAGCCCGCGGTAGCAGGCACAGATACGCAGTATTTT	CASSLEPAVAGTDTQYF
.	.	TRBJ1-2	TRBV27	TGTGCCAGCAGTCTGCTGGGGAACTATGGCTACACCTTC	CASSLLGNYGYTF
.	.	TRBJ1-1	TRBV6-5	TGTGCCAGCAGTCGGGGACACACTGAAGCTTTCTTT	CASSRGHTEAFF
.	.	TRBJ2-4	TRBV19	TGTGCCAGTAGTATGAGTGAAGCGGTAAAAAACATTCAGTACTTC	CASSMSEAVKNIQYF
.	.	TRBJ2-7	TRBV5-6	TGTGCCAGCAGCTTAATAGACCTGCGGCTTTCCGACGAGCAGTACTTC	CASSLIDLRLSDEQYF
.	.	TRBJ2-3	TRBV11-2	TGTGCCAGCAGCCCGCGGCCTCGGGGGTTCACAGATACGCAGTATTTT	CASSPRPRGFTDTQYF
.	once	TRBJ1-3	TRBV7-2	TGTGCCAGCAGCTTAGCACAGGGTTTAGGAAACACCATATATTTT	CASSLAQGLGNTIYF
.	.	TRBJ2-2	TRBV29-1	TGCAGCGTTCCCGGAGGCGCCGGGGAGCTGTTTTTT	CSVPGGAGELFF